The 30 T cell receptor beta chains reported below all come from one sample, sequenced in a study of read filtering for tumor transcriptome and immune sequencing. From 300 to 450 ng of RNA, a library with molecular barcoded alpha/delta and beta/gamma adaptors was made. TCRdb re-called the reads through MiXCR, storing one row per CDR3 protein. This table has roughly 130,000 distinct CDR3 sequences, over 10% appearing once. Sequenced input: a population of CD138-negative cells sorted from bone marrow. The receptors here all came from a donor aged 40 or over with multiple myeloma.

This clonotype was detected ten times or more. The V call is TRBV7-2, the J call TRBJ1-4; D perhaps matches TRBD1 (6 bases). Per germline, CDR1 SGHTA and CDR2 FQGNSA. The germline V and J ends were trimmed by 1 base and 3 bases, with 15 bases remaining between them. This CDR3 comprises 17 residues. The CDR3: CASSLDGRGSANEKLFF. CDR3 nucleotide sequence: TGTGCCAGCAGCTTAGATGGCAGGGGCTCGGCTAATGAAAAACTGTTTTTT.

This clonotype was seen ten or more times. The CDR3 region has the DNA TGTGCCAGCACCCAGGGAGTAATTTACGGGGAGCTGTTTTTT. This sequence encodes CASTQGVIYGELFF. The rearrangement joins TRBV19 to TRBJ2-2, with D possibly being TRBD1 or TRBD2 (5 bases each). The germline V gene encodes CDR1 LNHDA and CDR2 SQIVND (reference sequence). V lost 9 bases to trimming and J lost 7 bases, with 18 bases between them. CDR3 size: 14 residues.

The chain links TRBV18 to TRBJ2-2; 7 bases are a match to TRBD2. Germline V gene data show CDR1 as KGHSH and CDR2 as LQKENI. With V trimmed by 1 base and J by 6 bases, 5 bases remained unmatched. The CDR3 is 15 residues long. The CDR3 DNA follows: TGTGCCAGCTCACCACAGCGGGACCGAGCCGGGGAGCTGTTTTTT. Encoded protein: CASSPQRDRAGELFF.

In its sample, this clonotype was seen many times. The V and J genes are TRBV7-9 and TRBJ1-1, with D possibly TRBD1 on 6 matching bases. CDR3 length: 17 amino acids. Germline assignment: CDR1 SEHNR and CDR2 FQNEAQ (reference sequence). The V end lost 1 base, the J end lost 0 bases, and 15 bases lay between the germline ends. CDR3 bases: TGTGCCAGCAGCTTAGGGGTACAGGGTTGGATGAACACTGAAGCTTTCTTT. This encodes CASSLGVQGWMNTEAFF.

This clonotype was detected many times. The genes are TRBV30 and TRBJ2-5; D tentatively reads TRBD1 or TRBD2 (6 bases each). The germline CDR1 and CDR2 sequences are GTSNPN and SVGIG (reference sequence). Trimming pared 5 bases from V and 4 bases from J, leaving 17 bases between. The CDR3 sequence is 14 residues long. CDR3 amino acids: CAWSREGGRETQYF. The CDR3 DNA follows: TGTGCCTGGTCTCGAGAAGGGGGGAGAGAGACCCAGTACTTC.

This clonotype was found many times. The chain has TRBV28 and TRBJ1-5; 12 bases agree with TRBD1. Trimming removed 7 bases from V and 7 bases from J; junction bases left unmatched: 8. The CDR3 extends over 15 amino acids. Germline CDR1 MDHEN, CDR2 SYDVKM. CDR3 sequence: CASNPGQGARQPQHF. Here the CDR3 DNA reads TGTGCCAGCAATCCGGGACAGGGGGCGAGGCAGCCCCAGCATTTT.

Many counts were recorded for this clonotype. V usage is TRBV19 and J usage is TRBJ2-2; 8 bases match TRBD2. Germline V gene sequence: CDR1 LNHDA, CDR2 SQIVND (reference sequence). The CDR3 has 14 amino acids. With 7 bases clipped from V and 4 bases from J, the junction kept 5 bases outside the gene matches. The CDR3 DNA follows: TGTGCCAGTATAGGGACTAGACGCACCGGGGAGCTGTTTTTT. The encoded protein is CASIGTRRTGELFF.

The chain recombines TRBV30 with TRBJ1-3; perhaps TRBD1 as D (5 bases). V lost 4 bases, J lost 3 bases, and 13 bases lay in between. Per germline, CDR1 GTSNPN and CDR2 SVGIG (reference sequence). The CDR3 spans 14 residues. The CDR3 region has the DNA TGTGCCTGGACCCCGAGGGGAAGTGGAAACACCATATATTTT. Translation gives CAWTPRGSGNTIYF.

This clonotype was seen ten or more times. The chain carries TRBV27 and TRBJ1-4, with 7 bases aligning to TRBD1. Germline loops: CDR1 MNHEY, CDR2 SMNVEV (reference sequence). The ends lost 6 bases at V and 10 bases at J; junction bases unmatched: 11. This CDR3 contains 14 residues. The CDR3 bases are TGTGCCAGCAGGCCGACAGGGAAGGATGGAAAACTGTTTTTT. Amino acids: CASRPTGKDGKLFF. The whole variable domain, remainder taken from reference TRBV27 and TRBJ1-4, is EAQVTQNPRYLITVTGKKLTVTCSQNMNHEYMSWYRQDPGLGLRQIYYSMNVEVTDKGDVPEGYKVSRKEKRNFPLILESPSPNQTSLYFCASRPTGKDGKLFFGSGTQLSVL.

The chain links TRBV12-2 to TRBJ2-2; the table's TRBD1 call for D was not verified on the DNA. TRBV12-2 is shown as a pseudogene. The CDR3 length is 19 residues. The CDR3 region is CASRLALDLPGQNTGELFF. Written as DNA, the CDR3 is TGTGCAAGTCGCTTAGCGCTTGATCTTCCGGGACAGAACACCGGGGAGCTGTTTTTT.

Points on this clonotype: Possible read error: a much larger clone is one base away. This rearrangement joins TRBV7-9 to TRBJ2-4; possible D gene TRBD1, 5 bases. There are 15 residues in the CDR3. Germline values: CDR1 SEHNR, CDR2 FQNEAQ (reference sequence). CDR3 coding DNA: TGTGCCAGCAGCCCTCAGCCAGGGTCCAAAGACATTCAGTACTTC. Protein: CASSPQPGSKDIQYF.

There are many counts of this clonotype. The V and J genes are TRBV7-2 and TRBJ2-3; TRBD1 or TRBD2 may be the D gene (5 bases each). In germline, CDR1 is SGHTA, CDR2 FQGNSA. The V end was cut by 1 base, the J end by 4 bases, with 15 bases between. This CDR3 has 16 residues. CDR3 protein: CASSLGIGTLADTQYF. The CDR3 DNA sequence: TGTGCCAGCAGCTTAGGGATAGGGACGCTTGCAGATACGCAGTATTTT. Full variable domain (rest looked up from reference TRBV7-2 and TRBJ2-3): GAGVSQSPSNKVTEKGKDVELRCDPISGHTALYWYRQSLGQGLEFLIYFQGNSAPDKSGLPSDRFSAERTGGSVSTLTIQRTQQEDSAVYLCASSLGIGTLADTQYFGPGTRLTVL.

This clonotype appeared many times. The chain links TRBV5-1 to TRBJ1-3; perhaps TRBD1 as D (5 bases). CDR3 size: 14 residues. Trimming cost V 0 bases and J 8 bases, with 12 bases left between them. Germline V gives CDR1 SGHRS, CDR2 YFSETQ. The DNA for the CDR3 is TGCGCCAGCAGCTTGGAGGGGAGCGAAGACACCATATATTTT. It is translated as CASSLEGSEDTIYF.

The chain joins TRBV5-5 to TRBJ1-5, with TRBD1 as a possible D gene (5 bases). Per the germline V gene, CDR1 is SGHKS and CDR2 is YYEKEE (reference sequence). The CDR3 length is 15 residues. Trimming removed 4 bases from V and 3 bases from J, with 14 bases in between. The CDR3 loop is CASSGDGIINQPQHF. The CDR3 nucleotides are TGTGCCAGCAGCGGGGACGGGATTATCAATCAGCCCCAGCATTTT.

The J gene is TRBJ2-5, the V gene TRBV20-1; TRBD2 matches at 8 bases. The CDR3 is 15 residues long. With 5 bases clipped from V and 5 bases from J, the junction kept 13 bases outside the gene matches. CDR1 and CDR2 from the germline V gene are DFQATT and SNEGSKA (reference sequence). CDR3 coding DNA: TGCAGTGCTGAGGACACCGGGACTAGTCGGGAGACCCAGTACTTC. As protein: CSAEDTGTSRETQYF.

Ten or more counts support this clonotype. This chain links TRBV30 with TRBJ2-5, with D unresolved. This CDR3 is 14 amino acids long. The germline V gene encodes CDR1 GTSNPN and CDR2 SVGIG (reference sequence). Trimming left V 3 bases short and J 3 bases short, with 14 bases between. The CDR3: CAWRHPLRKETQYF. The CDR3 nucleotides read TGTGCCTGGAGACACCCGCTACGTAAAGAGACCCAGTACTTC.

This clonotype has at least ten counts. CDR3 residues: CAWSVNRGAEQFF. The DNA of the CDR3 is TGTGCCTGGAGTGTCAACAGGGGAGCTGAGCAGTTCTTC. V and J are TRBV30 and TRBJ2-1, with TRBD1 matching over 7 bases. Unmatched junction bases numbered 5, after V lost 0 bases and J lost 9 bases. This CDR3 is 13 amino acids long. Germline CDR1 GTSNPN, CDR2 SVGIG (reference sequence).

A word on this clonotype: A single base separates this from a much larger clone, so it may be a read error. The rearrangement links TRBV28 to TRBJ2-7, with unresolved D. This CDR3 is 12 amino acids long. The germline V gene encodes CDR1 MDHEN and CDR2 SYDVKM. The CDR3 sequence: CAAFGRLNEQYF. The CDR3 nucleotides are TGTGCAGCTTTCGGTCGGTTGAACGAGCAGTACTTC.

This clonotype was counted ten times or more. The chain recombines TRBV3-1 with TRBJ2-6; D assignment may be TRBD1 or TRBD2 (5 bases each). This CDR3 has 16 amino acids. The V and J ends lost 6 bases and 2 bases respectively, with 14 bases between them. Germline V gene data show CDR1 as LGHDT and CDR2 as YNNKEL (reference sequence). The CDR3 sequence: CASSLEGLAGANVLTF. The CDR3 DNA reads TGTGCCAGCAGTCTAGAGGGGTTAGCTGGGGCCAACGTCCTGACTTTC.

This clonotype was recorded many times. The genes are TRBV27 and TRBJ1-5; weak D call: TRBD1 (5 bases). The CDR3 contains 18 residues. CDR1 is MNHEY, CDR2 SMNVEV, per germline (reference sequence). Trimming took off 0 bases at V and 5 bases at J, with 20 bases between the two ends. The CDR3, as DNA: TGTGCCAGCAGTTTATCAGCAGCGGGGGTCGGAGTCTATCAGCCCCAGCATTTT. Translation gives CASSLSAAGVGVYQPQHF.

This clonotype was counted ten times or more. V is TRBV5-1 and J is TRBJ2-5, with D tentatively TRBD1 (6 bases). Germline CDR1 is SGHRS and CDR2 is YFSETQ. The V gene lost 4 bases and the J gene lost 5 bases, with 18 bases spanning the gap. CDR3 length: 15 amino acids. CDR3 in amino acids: CASSITTGLGETQYF. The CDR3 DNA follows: TGCGCCAGCAGCATTACGACAGGCCTCGGGGAGACCCAGTACTTC.

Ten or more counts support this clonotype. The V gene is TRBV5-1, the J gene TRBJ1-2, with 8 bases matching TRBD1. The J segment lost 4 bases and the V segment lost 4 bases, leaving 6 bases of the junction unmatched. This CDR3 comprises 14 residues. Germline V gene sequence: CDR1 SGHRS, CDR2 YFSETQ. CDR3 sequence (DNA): TGCGCCAGCAGCACGACAGGGGTTGGCTATGGCTACACCTTC. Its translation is CASSTTGVGYGYTF.

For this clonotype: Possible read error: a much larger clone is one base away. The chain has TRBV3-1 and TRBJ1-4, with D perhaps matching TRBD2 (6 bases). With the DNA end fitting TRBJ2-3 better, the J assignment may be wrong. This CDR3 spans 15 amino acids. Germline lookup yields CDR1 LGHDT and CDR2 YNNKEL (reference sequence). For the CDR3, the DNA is TGTGCCAGCAGCCATGAGGGAGGAGTCCCAAATACGCAGTATTTT. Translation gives CASSHEGGVPNTQYF.

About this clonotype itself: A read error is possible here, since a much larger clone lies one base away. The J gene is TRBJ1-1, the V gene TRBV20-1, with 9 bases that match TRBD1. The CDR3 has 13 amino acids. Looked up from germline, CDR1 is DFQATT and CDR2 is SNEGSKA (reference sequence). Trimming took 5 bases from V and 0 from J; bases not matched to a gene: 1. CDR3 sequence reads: CSAGDRVNTEAFF. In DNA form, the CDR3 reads TGCAGTGCTGGGGACAGGGTGAACACTGAAGCTTTCTTT.

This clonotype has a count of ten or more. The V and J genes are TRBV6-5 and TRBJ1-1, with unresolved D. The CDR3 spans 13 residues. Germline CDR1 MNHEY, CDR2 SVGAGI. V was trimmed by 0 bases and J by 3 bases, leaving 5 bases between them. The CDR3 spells CASSYSRDTEAFF. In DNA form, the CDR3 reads TGTGCCAGCAGTTACTCACGGGACACTGAAGCTTTCTTT.

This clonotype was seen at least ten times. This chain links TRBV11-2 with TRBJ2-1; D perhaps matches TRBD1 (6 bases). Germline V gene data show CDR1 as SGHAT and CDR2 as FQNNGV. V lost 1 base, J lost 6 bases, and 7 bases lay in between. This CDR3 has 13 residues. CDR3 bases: TGTGCCAGCAGCTTAGTGGGGGCCAATGAGCAGTTCTTC. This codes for CASSLVGANEQFF.

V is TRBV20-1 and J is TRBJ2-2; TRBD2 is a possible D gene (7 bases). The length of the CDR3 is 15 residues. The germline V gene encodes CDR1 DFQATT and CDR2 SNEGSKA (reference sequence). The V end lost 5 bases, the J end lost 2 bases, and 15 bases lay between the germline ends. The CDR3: CSALGGGPNTGELFF. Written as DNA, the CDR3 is TGCAGTGCTTTAGGGGGGGGGCCAAACACCGGGGAGCTGTTTTTT.

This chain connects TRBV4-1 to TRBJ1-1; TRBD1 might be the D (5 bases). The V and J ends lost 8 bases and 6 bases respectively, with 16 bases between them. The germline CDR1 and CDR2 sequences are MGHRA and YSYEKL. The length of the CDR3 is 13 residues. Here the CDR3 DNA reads TGCGCCAGCGGGAAGGCAGGGTTCGCTGAAGCTTTCTTT. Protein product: CASGKAGFAEAFF.

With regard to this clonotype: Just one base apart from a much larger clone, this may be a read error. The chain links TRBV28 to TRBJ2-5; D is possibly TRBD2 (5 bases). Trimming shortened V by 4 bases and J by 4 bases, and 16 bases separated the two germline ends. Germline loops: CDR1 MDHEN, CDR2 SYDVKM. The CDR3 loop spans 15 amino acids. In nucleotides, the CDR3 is TGTGCCAGCAGTTCATCGGCTAACGGGGTAGAGACCCAGTACTTC. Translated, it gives CASSSSANGVETQYF.

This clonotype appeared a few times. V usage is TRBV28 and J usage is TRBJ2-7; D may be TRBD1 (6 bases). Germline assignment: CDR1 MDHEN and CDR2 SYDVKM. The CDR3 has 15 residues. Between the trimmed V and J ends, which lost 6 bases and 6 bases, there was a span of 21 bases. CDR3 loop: CASSPRPNRALEQYF. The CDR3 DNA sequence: TGTGCCAGCAGCCCTAGGCCGAACAGGGCCCTCGAGCAGTACTTC.